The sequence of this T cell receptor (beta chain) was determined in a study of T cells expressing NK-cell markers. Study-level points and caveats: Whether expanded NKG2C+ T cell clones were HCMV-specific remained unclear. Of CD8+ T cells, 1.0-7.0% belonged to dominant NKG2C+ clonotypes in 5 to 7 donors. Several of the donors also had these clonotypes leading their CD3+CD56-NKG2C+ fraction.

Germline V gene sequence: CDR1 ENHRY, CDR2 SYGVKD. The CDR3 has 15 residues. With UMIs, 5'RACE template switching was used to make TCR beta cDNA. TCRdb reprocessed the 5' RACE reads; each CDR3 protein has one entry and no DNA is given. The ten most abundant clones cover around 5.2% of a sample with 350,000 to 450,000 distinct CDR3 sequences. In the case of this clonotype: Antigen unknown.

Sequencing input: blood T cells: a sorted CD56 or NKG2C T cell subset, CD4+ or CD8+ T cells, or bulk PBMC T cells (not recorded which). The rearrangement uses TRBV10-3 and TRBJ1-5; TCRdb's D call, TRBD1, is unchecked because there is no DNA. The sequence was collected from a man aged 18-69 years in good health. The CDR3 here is CAISAGQHQNQPQHF.